What follows is one T cell receptor (beta chain) and its context. Libraries were prepared by immunoSEQ multiplex PCR; TCRdb keeps only in-frame clonotypes and omits some of them. The data show roughly 320,000 clones, roughly 91% seen once. The data were obtained in a study of Ad26.COV2.S vaccination and SARS-CoV-2 variants. Turning to the study itself: Doses of Ad26.COV2.S were injected into muscle once or twice, 56 days apart.

Treatment here: 19 received Ad26.COV2.S at low or high dose, single or two shots; roughly five received placebo; per-sample allocation not given. Repertoires come from day 63 after the first vaccine or placebo injection. A Boston donor was an adult aged 18-55 years. The input for sequencing was peripheral blood, taken in a trial of Ad26.COV2.S vaccine versus placebo. The source of this sequence is a person between 18 and 59 years old who received the Ad26.COV2.S COVID-19 vaccine or a placebo.

Written as DNA, the CDR3 is TGTGCCAGTGGGACAAGGGTTTCAGCGGGGAGCAATCAGCCCCAGCATTTT. Its protein is CASGTRVSAGSNQPQHF. The chain couples TRBV19 to TRBJ1-5, with D perhaps matching TRBD1 (6 bases). The CDR3 is 17 amino acids. V lost 8 bases and J lost 1, with 21 bases in between. Germline loops: CDR1 LNHDA, CDR2 SQIVND (reference sequence).